This entry concerns a single T cell receptor (beta chain). What it binds is not known. The data derive from a study of cytomegalovirus exposure and HLA in healthy donors. Study observations and caveats: Clusters of TCRs from the first cohort tended to co-occur in the 100 to 150 validation repertoires (as a later analysis found).

Trimming left V 4 bases short and J 5 bases short, with 14 bases between. The CDR3 loop spans 14 amino acids. Germline lookup yields CDR1 SGHVS and CDR2 FQNEAQ. Sequencing used immunoSEQ multiplex PCR; TCRdb keeps in-frame clones, though not all of them. This table holds 90,000 to 150,000 clones, roughly 88% found once. These donors were members of the roughly 120-subject validation cohort, a group separate from the approximately 700-subject first cohort. The rearrangement links TRBV7-8 to TRBJ2-5; the D gene is possibly TRBD1 (7 bases). Input material: PBMCs. The sequence derives from a man younger than 30 in good health and CMV-seronegative. The CDR3: CASSYDRAGETQYF. CDR3 nucleotides: TGTGCCAGCAGCTACGACAGGGCGGGGGAGACCCAGTACTTC.